The table lists the clone carrying this T cell receptor beta chain with a few counts. The antigen is unknown. The data originate from a study of T cells after yellow fever vaccination. Findings and caveats of the study: Detected again after the booster were most primary-vaccination clones, at 96% CD4 and about 90% CD8.

The germline gives CDR1 SGHVS, CDR2 FNYEAQ. Trimming stripped 2 bases from V and 4 bases from J, with 6 bases between. The CDR3 length is 13 residues. TCRdb called the 5' RACE reads again in MiXCR, with one record for every CDR3 protein. The sample includes 85,000 to 100,000 distinct CDR3 sequences, around 5.5% of them seen just once. The sequences come from CD8+ T cells sorted from PBMCs, collected 10 days after the yellow fever booster vaccination. The sequence was collected from a young man who received the YFV17D yellow fever vaccine. This chain joins TRBV7-6 and TRBJ2-1; D uncertain. The CDR3 loop reads CASSLSEYNEQFF. As DNA, the CDR3 is TGTGCCAGCAGCTTATCAGAGTACAATGAGCAGTTCTTC.